Following are 25 T cell receptor beta chains from one sample sequenced in a study of glioma-infiltrating T cells after dendritic cell vaccination (dated by TCRdb to 2016 to 2017). Interpreted using the paper, the time point label stands for: after dendritic cell vaccination, including at tumor progression/relapse. The library relied on the immunoSEQ multiplex PCR assay. Here the immuneACCESS table is served through TCRdb, limited to in-frame sequences with V and J called. Missing clones are a known gap in these copies; in checked studies unresolved V genes cover under half, and the rest lacks a known reason. In all, the sample holds approximately 110,000 clones, and roughly 89% of those were seen once. Over 2.5% of the sample comes from the top ten. This material consisted of blood, taken after dendritic cell vaccination. These receptors were collected from a human donor with glioblastoma.

V is TRBV28 and J is TRBJ1-2, with no clear D. Germline V gene lookup returns CDR1 MDHEN and CDR2 SYDVKM. The V end was cut by 8 bases, the J end by 8 bases, with 18 bases between. CDR3 length: 13 residues. For the CDR3, the DNA is TGTGCCAGCGGCGACGGGAGGGTCGAAGGCTACACCTTC. Amino acids: CASGDGRVEGYTF.

The genes are TRBV11-3 and TRBJ2-5, with 10 bases fitting TRBD2. This CDR3 contains 17 residues. CDR1 is SGHNT and CDR2 is YENEEA in the germline V gene. J was trimmed by 5 bases and V by 1 base; bases with no gene match: 10. Written as DNA, the CDR3 is TGTGCCAGCAGCTTAGGCTCTCTAGCGGGAGTTGGGGAGACCCAGTACTTC. Its translation is CASSLGSLAGVGETQYF.

This clone has only a few counts. The chain has TRBV2 and TRBJ1-4; no clear D. The CDR3 is 14 amino acids. Trimming stripped 7 bases from V and 2 bases from J, with 11 bases between. The V gene's germline CDR1 is SNHLY and CDR2 FYNNEI. CDR3 region: CASTREATNEKLFF. CDR3 bases: TGTGCCAGCACCAGAGAAGCGACTAATGAAAAACTGTTTTTT.

The CDR3 coding sequence is TGTGCCAGCAGTGAAAGGACACCTAGCACAGATACGCAGTATTTT. Translation gives CASSERTPSTDTQYF. The V gene is TRBV2, the J gene TRBJ2-3; D possibly corresponds to TRBD1 (5 bases). The germline V gene encodes CDR1 SNHLY and CDR2 FYNNEI. With 2 bases removed from V and 0 bases from J, the gap between germline ends came to 9 bases. There are 15 residues in the CDR3.

This sequence joins TRBV6-5 and TRBJ2-7; tentatively, D is TRBD2 (7 bases). CDR1 and CDR2 (germline): MNHEY, SVGAGI. V was pared by 4 bases and J by 7 bases, with 20 bases between. The CDR3 covers 15 residues. CDR3 amino acids: CASSSGGHQEAEQYF. Here the CDR3 DNA reads TGTGCCAGCAGTTCGGGGGGACATCAGGAGGCGGAGCAGTACTTC.

The chain couples TRBV5-1 to TRBJ1-4, with 7 nucleotides matching TRBD1. The CDR3 has 14 residues. Germline lookup yields CDR1 SGHRS and CDR2 YFSETQ. Unmatched junction bases numbered 5, after V lost 3 bases and J lost 6 bases. The CDR3 region has the DNA TGCGCCAGCAGCTCCGACAGGGCGGATGAAAAACTGTTTTTT. It encodes CASSSDRADEKLFF. Supplemented by reference TRBV5-1 and TRBJ1-4, the full variable domain reads KAGVTQTPRYLIKTRGQQVTLSCSPISGHRSVSWYQQTPGQGLQFLFEYFSETQRNKGNFPGRFSGRQFSNSRSEMNVSTLELGDSALYLCASSSDRADEKLFFGSGTQLSVL.

With respect to this clone: The same CDR3 arises from other DNA sequences in this sample as well. The V gene is TRBV5-1, the J gene TRBJ1-2; D unresolved. Germline values: CDR1 SGHRS, CDR2 YFSETQ. V was clipped by 0 bases and J by 3 bases, with 9 bases between them. The CDR3 extends over 14 amino acids. Here the CDR3 DNA reads TGCGCCAGCAGCTTGGGCGGGGATGACTATGGCTACACCTTC. This sequence encodes CASSLGGDDYGYTF. The full variable domain, completed using reference TRBV5-1 and TRBJ1-2, is KAGVTQTPRYLIKTRGQQVTLSCSPISGHRSVSWYQQTPGQGLQFLFEYFSETQRNKGNFPGRFSGRQFSNSRSEMNVSTLELGDSALYLCASSLGGDDYGYTFGSGTRLTVV.

The chain has TRBV27 and TRBJ1-4; 11 nucleotides agree with TRBD1. The CDR3 has 15 residues. V trimming: 5 bases; J trimming: 1 base; junction bases outside the gene matches: 0. Germline lookup yields CDR1 MNHEY and CDR2 SMNVEV (reference sequence). The CDR3 DNA follows: TGTGCCAGCAGTGGGACAGGGGGAACTAATGAAAAACTGTTTTTT. It encodes CASSGTGGTNEKLFF.

This chain links TRBV19 with TRBJ2-5, with D tentatively TRBD1 (7 bases). Trimming stripped 4 bases from V and 3 bases from J, with 18 bases between. This CDR3 region has 16 residues. Germline loops: CDR1 LNHDA, CDR2 SQIVND (reference sequence). CDR3 loop: CASSKLPGRGEETQYF. DNA for the CDR3: TGTGCCAGTAGTAAACTCCCGGGCAGGGGGGAAGAGACCCAGTACTTC.

This chain joins TRBV2 and TRBJ1-4, with D hard to call. The germline CDR1 and CDR2 sequences are SNHLY and FYNNEI. This CDR3 is built from 14 residues. With 6 bases removed from V and 9 bases from J, the gap between germline ends came to 17 bases. CDR3 loop: CASSEGPGGQKLFF. The CDR3 coding sequence is TGTGCCAGCAGCGAGGGTCCCGGAGGCCAAAAACTGTTTTTT. The variable domain in full, completed from reference TRBV2 and TRBJ1-4, reads EPEVTQTPSHQVTQMGQEVILRCVPISNHLYFYWYRQILGQKVEFLVSFYNNEISEKSEIFDDQFSVERPDGSNFTLKIRSTKLEDSAMYFCASSEGPGGQKLFFGSGTQLSVL.

The chain is built from TRBV28 and TRBJ1-1, with D possibly TRBD1 on 6 matching bases. Germline-derived CDR1 and CDR2 are MDHEN and SYDVKM. CDR3 length equals 12 residues. V gave up 5 bases and J gave up 10 bases, with 14 bases separating them. The CDR3 sequence: CASSQGTSAAFF. CDR3 in DNA: TGTGCCAGCAGTCAAGGGACATCCGCAGCTTTCTTT.

This chain joins TRBV7-2 and TRBJ2-6; 10 bases are shared with TRBD1. V was pared by 6 bases and J by 1 base, with 6 bases of the junction left unmatched. In germline, CDR1 is SGHTA, CDR2 FQGNSA. The CDR3 extends over 17 amino acids. The CDR3 region is CASRPGQGRSGANVLTF. The CDR3, as DNA: TGTGCCAGCAGGCCGGGACAGGGGCGTTCTGGGGCCAACGTCCTGACTTTC.

The V and J genes are TRBV6-1 and TRBJ2-1; D perhaps matches TRBD2 (6 bases). Germline CDR1 reads MNHNS; CDR2 reads SASEGT. The CDR3 covers 16 residues. Deletions cut 1 base from V and 8 bases from J, with 18 bases between. CDR3 bases: TGTGCCAGCAGTGAAGAATCCTACGGGAGAGGTGATGAGCAGTTCTTC. This gives the protein CASSEESYGRGDEQFF.

In its sample, this clone was seen once. This chain connects TRBV5-1 to TRBJ1-1; no definite D call. Germline loops: CDR1 SGHRS, CDR2 YFSETQ. The CDR3 is 14 amino acids. Between the trimmed V and J ends, which lost 5 bases and 3 bases, there was a span of 14 bases. This chain's CDR3 is CASSAYRSDTEAFF. The DNA of the CDR3 is TGCGCCAGCAGTGCATATCGTAGTGACACTGAAGCTTTCTTT.

The chain couples TRBV5-1 to TRBJ2-5; possibly TRBD1 for D (6 bases). Germline assignment: CDR1 SGHRS and CDR2 YFSETQ. Between the trimmed V and J ends, which lost 3 bases and 5 bases, there was a span of 14 bases. This CDR3 comprises 14 residues. The CDR3 coding sequence is TGCGCCAGCAGCTCCGGGACACCTAAGGAGACCCAGTACTTC. As protein: CASSSGTPKETQYF.

This chain uses TRBV6-1 with TRBJ1-5, with a weak D call TRBD1 (5 bases). The germline gives CDR1 MNHNS, CDR2 SASEGT. V was shortened by 5 bases and J by 2 bases, with 13 bases between the two germline ends. The CDR3 has 15 residues. The CDR3 DNA follows: TGTGCCAGCAGTCCCCAAGCGACAGGCAATCAGCCCCAGCATTTT. Protein product: CASSPQATGNQPQHF.

This clone was observed a handful of times. The chain combines TRBV5-1 with TRBJ2-5; 11 positions match TRBD1. V was clipped by 4 bases and J by 3 bases; unmatched bases: 2. The CDR3 covers 14 residues. Germline values: CDR1 SGHRS, CDR2 YFSETQ. CDR3 loop: CASSMGQGEETQYF. CDR3 coding DNA: TGCGCCAGCAGCATGGGACAGGGGGAAGAGACCCAGTACTTC.

This clone was picked up one time. This chain connects TRBV5-4 to TRBJ2-1; weak D call: TRBD2 (6 bases). Trimming removed 8 bases at V and 7 bases at J, with 19 bases between. The CDR3 length is 14 residues. The germline V gene encodes CDR1 SGHNT and CDR2 YYREEE (reference sequence). CDR3 residues: CASTPQSGENEQFF. CDR3 nucleotide sequence: TGTGCCAGTACCCCCCAGTCGGGGGAAAATGAGCAGTTCTTC.

The J gene is TRBJ1-3, the V gene TRBV4-1, with TRBD1 matching 7 bases. After removal of 4 bases from V and 0 bases from J, the junction contained 6 bases not matched to a gene. In germline, CDR1 is MGHRA, CDR2 YSYEKL. The CDR3 is made up of 16 amino acids. The CDR3 loop reads CASSRQGQSSGNTIYF. In DNA, the CDR3 is TGCGCCAGCAGCCGGCAGGGACAGTCCTCTGGAAACACCATATATTTT.

The chain joins TRBV6-1 to TRBJ2-7, with 8 bases fitting TRBD1. The CDR3 sequence is 11 residues long. V was clipped by 7 bases and J by 6 bases; unmatched bases: 2. Germline CDR1 is MNHNS and CDR2 is SASEGT. The DNA for the CDR3 is TGTGCCAGCACCAGGGGGCCCGAGCAGTACTTC. It translates to CASTRGPEQYF.

This chain connects TRBV7-9 to TRBJ2-7; a weak D match, TRBD1 (6 bases). Germline V gene data show CDR1 as SEHNR and CDR2 as FQNEAQ (reference sequence). This CDR3 is 14 amino acids long. Trimming pared 4 bases from V and 3 bases from J, leaving 13 bases between. The CDR3 here is CASSSGHVIYEQYF. As DNA, the CDR3 is TGTGCCAGCAGCTCGGGACACGTTATCTACGAGCAGTACTTC.

This chain connects TRBV5-1 to TRBJ2-5; 7 bases agree with TRBD2. The ends lost 5 bases at V and 1 base at J; junction bases unmatched: 8. This CDR3 region has 15 residues. Germline V gene sequence: CDR1 SGHRS, CDR2 YFSETQ. CDR3 in DNA: TGCGCCAGCAGACGTTCAGGGAGGGGCCAAGAGACCCAGTACTTC. Encoded protein: CASRRSGRGQETQYF.

This clone was found a few times. The chain uses TRBV2 and TRBJ2-7; tentative D call: TRBD2 (6 bases). The CDR3 spans 13 residues. Trimming pared 8 bases from V and 11 bases from J, leaving 22 bases between. The germline V gene has CDR1 SNHLY and CDR2 FYNNEI. CDR3 DNA: TGTGCCAGCGGACCGGGACTGCAAAATTTGGAGTACTTC. It specifies CASGPGLQNLEYF.

This rearrangement joins TRBV30 to TRBJ2-5; 9 nucleotides match TRBD2. V was pared by 2 bases and J by 1 base, with 5 bases of the junction left unmatched. Germline values: CDR1 GTSNPN, CDR2 SVGIG (reference sequence). The CDR3 has 15 residues. This chain's CDR3 is CAWSPIAGVQETQYF. Written as DNA, the CDR3 is TGTGCCTGGAGTCCTATAGCGGGGGTCCAAGAGACCCAGTACTTC.

The CDR3 DNA reads as TGCAGCGTTGAGATACAGGGAACCTATGGCTACACCTTC. Encoded protein: CSVEIQGTYGYTF. The chain links TRBV29-1 to TRBJ1-2; D is perhaps TRBD1 (6 bases). The CDR3 loop spans 13 amino acids. Germline V gene lookup returns CDR1 SQVTM and CDR2 ANQGSEA. Trimming removed 3 bases from V and 4 bases from J, with 12 bases in between. Filled out from reference TRBV29-1 and TRBJ1-2, the complete variable domain reads SAVISQKPSRDICQRGTSLTIQCQVDSQVTMMFWYRQQPGQSLTLIATANQGSEATYESGFVIDKFPISRPNLTFSTLTVSNMSPEDSSIYLCSVEIQGTYGYTFGSGTRLTVV.